This T cell receptor (beta chain) was sequenced for a study of blood T cell repertoires in COVID-19 (TCRdb year 2020). Regarding the study in general: Samples covering the acute and convalescent phases of COVID-19 were provided by collaborators in the United States, Italy and Spain. The material from the prospective study consisted of cDNA or gDNA derived from T cells, B-cell-depleted T cells, or PBMCs. Deeply sampled blood TCRbeta repertoires from subjects exposed to, actively infected with, or recovered from COVID-19 were included in the dataset. The repertoires were released in a freely available public database intended as a resource for research on the immune response to SARS-CoV-2. Samples were obtained from the ongoing ImmuneRACE study (first 160 participants) and from over 1,000 subjects provided by 6 global collaborators. Nearly every sample came with metadata listing a de-identified subject ID, COVID-19 status, age in years and sex. HLA class I and class II types, where available, came from metadata supplied by the sample provider rather than from assay-based typing.

Beyond this particular receptor, the publication reports: How much clinical and demographic metadata was included differed by source and by participant, and the metadata was provided uncurated.

TCRbeta CDR3 regions were amplified from genomic DNA by means of the immunoSEQ Assay, a bias-controlled multiplex PCR. As for the original processing: Within the assay, amplification of reference gene primers was used to estimate how many nucleated cells each sample contained. To quantify the absolute abundance of each unique TCRbeta CDR3 rearrangement, sequence reads were collapsed and filtered. For each sample, productive Simpson clonality was calculated by taking the square root of Simpson's diversity index across productive rearrangements. TCRdb stores this immuneACCESS table with in-frame sequences only. Part of the clones is absent; in the studies checked, under half of the shortfall reflects unresolved V genes, and no reason is known for the rest. V and J calls plus clone size are reproduced from that table; the DNA served to infer D and trimming. The sample includes 150,000 to 200,000 clones, with almost 90% observed a single time. In total, the top ten clones hold 0.62% of the sample.

The sample holds a few counts of this clone. What antigen it recognizes has not been identified. Base qualities are not provided; no much larger clone lies one nucleotide away. Each collaborating institution followed its own protocols to collect whole blood in K2EDTA tubes. For TCRbeta analysis, collaborator samples were shipped as frozen whole blood, as isolated PBMCs, or as DNA extracted from either sample type. The germline V gene (reference sequence) supplies CDR1 LNHDA and CDR2 SQIVND. The CDR3 runs 11 amino acids, cysteine and phenylalanine included. Left in the record is the CDR3 DNA by itself, 33 bases read in frame from the first base. V is shortened by 8 bases, J by 10 bases, and the region joining them spans 12 bases.

Sequencing was carried out using peripheral blood. This TCR was recovered from a man aged 45-65 years with acute or convalescent COVID-19. The rearrangement joined TRBV19 to TRBJ2-1; TRBD2 is a possible D gene, resting on 5 matching bases. The bases are TGTGCCAGTGTGAGCGGAATCGAGCAGTTCTTC. Its protein reads: CASVSGIEQFF. With all but the CDR3 taken from the reference TRBV19 and TRBJ2-1 genes, the full variable domain is: DGGITQSPKYLFRKEGQNVTLSCEQNLNHDAMYWYRQDPGQGLRLIYYSQIVNDFQKGDIAEGYSVSREKKESFPLTVTSAQKNPTAFYLCASVSGIEQFFGPGTRLTVL.